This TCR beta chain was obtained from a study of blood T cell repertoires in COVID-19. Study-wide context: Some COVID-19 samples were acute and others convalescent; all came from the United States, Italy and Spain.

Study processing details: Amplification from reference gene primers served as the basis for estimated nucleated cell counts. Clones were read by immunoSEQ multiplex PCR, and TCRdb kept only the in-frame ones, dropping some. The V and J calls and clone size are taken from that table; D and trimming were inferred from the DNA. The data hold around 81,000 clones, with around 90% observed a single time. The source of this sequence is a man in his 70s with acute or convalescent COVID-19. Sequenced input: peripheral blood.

DNA for the CDR3: TGTGCCAGCAGCGTAGGGCTAGCGACCTCCACCGGGGAGCTGTTTTTT. Translated, it gives CASSVGLATSTGELFF. J is TRBJ2-2 and V is TRBV9; a weak D match, TRBD2 (6 bases). The CDR3 has 16 amino acids. Germline V gene lookup returns CDR1 SGDLS and CDR2 YYNGEE. V was pared by 0 bases and J by 4 bases, with 13 bases between.